The 20 T cell receptor beta chains presented below share a single source sample, sequenced in a study of T cell changes during pregnancy in multiple sclerosis. Profiled with immunoSEQ multiplex PCR; TCRdb holds only in-frame clones, not every one. The table has under 55,000 clones, 85% to 95% seen once. The sample consisted of CD4+ T cells from peripheral blood mononuclear cells, taken before pregnancy. These receptors originate from a female donor with multiple sclerosis, enrolled in a pregnancy study.

This rearrangement joins TRBV29-1 to TRBJ1-1; 9 positions agree with TRBD1. The ends lost 6 bases at V and 1 base at J; junction bases unmatched: 6. The germline V gene encodes CDR1 SQVTM and CDR2 ANQGSEA. This CDR3 has 14 residues. The CDR3 loop is CSVEKGQGNTEAFF. CDR3 DNA sequence: TGCAGCGTCGAGAAGGGACAGGGGAACACTGAAGCTTTCTTT.

The CDR3 here is CASRGGNSNQPQHF. The CDR3 bases are TGTGCCAGCCGCGGAGGGAATAGCAATCAGCCCCAGCATTTT. The J gene is TRBJ1-5, the V gene TRBV6-6; D is unclear. CDR1 MNHNY and CDR2 SVGAGI come from the germline V gene (reference sequence). V was cut by 8 bases and J by 0 bases, with 11 bases left in between. The CDR3 extends over 14 amino acids.

V gene TRBV30 combines with J gene TRBJ1-3, with D hard to call. The CDR3 length is 14 residues. The germline V and J ends were trimmed by 0 bases and 1 base, with 7 bases remaining between them. Germline V gene data show CDR1 as GTSNPN and CDR2 as SVGIG (reference sequence). CDR3 region: CAWSVERSGNTIYF. Here the CDR3 DNA reads TGTGCCTGGAGTGTAGAGCGGTCTGGAAACACCATATATTTT.

This clone occurred once. The chain recombines TRBV18 with TRBJ2-7; maybe TRBD1 (6 bases). This CDR3 region has 15 residues. V lost 4 bases and J lost 2, with 15 bases in between. Germline values: CDR1 KGHSH, CDR2 LQKENI. Written as DNA, the CDR3 is TGTGCCAGCTCACGAAACAGGGTTCAACCCTACGAGCAGTACTTC. The encoded protein is CASSRNRVQPYEQYF.

This clone showed up just once. One junction end disagrees with the germline gene, perhaps due to a read error. The chain couples TRBV27 to TRBJ2-7; TRBD2 matches at 8 bases. This CDR3 has 13 residues. Germline CDR1 is MNHEY and CDR2 is SMNVEV (reference sequence). CDR3 sequence: CASGLTSGYEQYF. The DNA of the CDR3 is TGTGCCAGCGGTTTAACTAGCGGCTACGAGCAGTACTTC.

The CDR3 DNA reads TGTGCCAGCACCGGAACTAGCGGACCTAACAATGAGCAGTTCTTC. The encoded protein is CASTGTSGPNNEQFF. The V gene is TRBV6-6, the J gene TRBJ2-1, with 8 bases fitting TRBD2. The CDR3 runs 15 residues. J gave up 5 bases and V 7 bases, and 10 bases lay outside the gene matches. Germline CDR1 reads MNHNY; CDR2 reads SVGAGI (reference sequence).

The CDR3 reads CASRGLAGNAREQYF. DNA of the CDR3: TGTGCCAGCCGCGGCCTAGCGGGGAACGCCCGCGAGCAGTACTTC. V and J are TRBV7-2 and TRBJ2-7; TRBD2 matches at 9 bases. The CDR3 consists of 15 residues. CDR1 and CDR2 from the germline V gene are SGHTA and FQGNSA. The V gene end was trimmed by 8 bases and the J gene end by 6 bases; junction bases not matched to a gene: 14. Using reference TRBV7-2 and TRBJ2-7 for the parts outside the CDR3, the full variable domain is GAGVSQSPSNKVTEKGKDVELRCDPISGHTALYWYRQSLGQGLEFLIYFQGNSAPDKSGLPSDRFSAERTGGSVSTLTIQRTQQEDSAVYLCASRGLAGNAREQYFGPGTRLTVT.

The chain links TRBV25-1 to TRBJ2-1; weak D call: TRBD2 (6 bases). V dropped 5 bases and J dropped 14 bases, with 13 bases sitting between them. This CDR3 spans 11 amino acids. CDR1 and CDR2 from the germline V gene are MGHDK and SYGVNS. CDR3 sequence reads: CASSSPGRKFF. CDR3 nucleotides: TGTGCCAGCAGTAGCCCCGGGAGAAAGTTCTTC.

V and J are TRBV30 and TRBJ1-2; a possible D gene is TRBD1 (5 bases). The V and J ends lost 0 bases and 4 bases respectively, with 12 bases between them. The CDR3 loop spans 14 amino acids. Per germline, CDR1 GTSNPN and CDR2 SVGIG (reference sequence). The CDR3 sequence is CAWSVGGGSYGYTF. CDR3 nucleotide sequence: TGTGCCTGGAGTGTCGGGGGTGGATCCTATGGCTACACCTTC.

The V call is TRBV6-1, the J call TRBJ2-3; D possibly corresponds to TRBD1 (6 bases). V was shortened by 7 bases and J by 3 bases, with 11 bases between the two germline ends. The V gene's germline CDR1 is MNHNS and CDR2 SASEGT. The CDR3 consists of 13 residues. The CDR3 region is CASTDSQTDTQYF. The DNA of the CDR3 is TGTGCCAGCACGGACAGCCAAACAGATACGCAGTATTTT.

The rearrangement joins TRBV19 to TRBJ1-5; D possibly corresponds to TRBD1 (5 bases). The CDR3 extends over 14 amino acids. Trimming left V 6 bases short and J 4 bases short, with 13 bases between. The germline V gene has CDR1 LNHDA and CDR2 SQIVND (reference sequence). CDR3 sequence: CASRPRRGNQPQHF. The CDR3 DNA is TGTGCCAGTAGACCCCGACGGGGGAATCAGCCCCAGCATTTT.

The V call is TRBV28, the J call TRBJ1-5; the D gene is possibly TRBD1 (5 bases). The CDR3 has 13 residues. Germline lookup yields CDR1 MDHEN and CDR2 SYDVKM. Trimming stripped 3 bases from V and 6 bases from J, with 9 bases between. Written as DNA, the CDR3 is TGTGCCAGCAGTTTCCAAGGGGTTCAGCCCCAGCATTTT. It codes for CASSFQGVQPQHF.

This chain links TRBV7-9 with TRBJ1-4; 7 nucleotides line up with TRBD1. This CDR3 comprises 14 residues. The germline CDR1 and CDR2 sequences are SEHNR and FQNEAQ (reference sequence). V shed 5 bases and J 3 bases; nucleotides not matched to a gene: 3. CDR3 DNA: TGTGCCAGCAGCGGGGACAGAGCTAATGAAAAACTGTTTTTT. Translation: CASSGDRANEKLFF.

This chain connects TRBV7-3 to TRBJ2-1, with 9 nucleotides matching TRBD1. The ends lost 4 bases at V and 0 bases at J; junction bases unmatched: 7. The CDR3 has 17 amino acids. CDR1 and CDR2 from the germline V gene are SGHTA and FQGTGA. CDR3 nucleotides: TGTGCCAGCAGCTCCTCGAGGACAGGGGCCTCCTACAATGAGCAGTTCTTC. Translated: CASSSSRTGASYNEQFF.

The genes are TRBV7-3 and TRBJ2-1, with 11 bases that match TRBD2. The CDR3 runs to 15 residues. Trimming removed 2 bases from V and 5 bases from J; junction bases left unmatched: 2. In germline, CDR1 is SGHTA, CDR2 FQGTGA. CDR3 DNA: TGTGCCAGCAGCTTACGACTAGCGGGGAACAATGAGCAGTTCTTC. Encoded protein: CASSLRLAGNNEQFF.

This chain uses TRBV11-2 with TRBJ2-7; TRBD2 aligns across 9 bases. The V gene end was trimmed by 1 base and the J gene end by 4 bases; junction bases not matched to a gene: 8. The V gene's germline CDR1 is SGHAT and CDR2 FQNNGV. This CDR3 contains 16 residues. DNA of the CDR3: TGTGCCAGCAGCTTAGTGTCGCTAGCGGGAAGGTACGAGCAGTACTTC. Its translation: CASSLVSLAGRYEQYF.

The chain uses TRBV25-1 and TRBJ1-4; tentative D call: TRBD1 (6 bases). The CDR3 length is 15 residues. Germline loops: CDR1 MGHDK, CDR2 SYGVNS. Between the trimmed V and J ends, which lost 4 bases and 4 bases, there was a span of 13 bases. The CDR3 DNA is TGTGCCAGCAGTGCCCCCGGGACAATTAATGAAAAACTGTTTTTT. This encodes CASSAPGTINEKLFF.

J is TRBJ1-2 and V is TRBV25-1, with 7 bases that match TRBD1. The CDR3 has 13 residues. CDR1 is MGHDK, CDR2 SYGVNS, per germline. With V trimmed by 6 bases and J by 6 bases, 7 bases remained unmatched. The CDR3 nucleotides read TGTGCCAGCAGCCCTAATACAGGGGATGGCTACACCTTC. This sequence encodes CASSPNTGDGYTF.

The chain employs TRBV7-9 and TRBJ2-7, with D possibly being TRBD2 (6 bases). The CDR3 contains 18 residues. CDR1 is SEHNR and CDR2 is FQNEAQ in the germline V gene (reference sequence). V lost 3 bases to trimming and J lost 9 bases, with 30 bases between them. The CDR3 loop reads CASSLGGGSGRLQRRQYF. DNA of the CDR3: TGTGCCAGCAGCTTGGGAGGAGGTTCCGGGCGCCTCCAAAGACGGCAGTACTTC.

The chain links TRBV6-4 to TRBJ2-3; 10 bases line up with TRBD2. Germline CDR1 MRHNA, CDR2 SNTAGT. This CDR3 has 17 residues. V trimming: 8 bases; J trimming: 3 bases; junction bases outside the gene matches: 14. The CDR3 region is CASRQTIAGGPTDTQYF. The DNA for the CDR3 is TGTGCCAGCCGCCAAACTATAGCGGGGGGACCTACAGATACGCAGTATTTT.